This T cell receptor (beta chain) came from a study of breast tumors, draining lymph nodes, adjacent tissues. Study-level points and caveats: Tumor T cell lymph node origin was a supported hypothesis, not proven. Tumors had less TCR diversity than lymph nodes, more than nontumor tissue.

Axillary draining lymph nodes of breast cancer patients supplied the node samples. In TCRdb, the multiplex PCR reads were re-called with MiXCR into one record per CDR3 protein. This table holds 150,000 to 200,000 distinct CDR3 sequences, approximately 33% found once. Germline V gene sequence: CDR1 SGHNT, CDR2 YYREEE (reference sequence). The CDR3 consists of 16 residues. Trimming at V came to 3 bases and at J to 5 bases, leaving 9 bases not matched to a gene. This clonotype was seen a handful of times. Antigen unknown. This sequence joins TRBV5-4 and TRBJ1-1; TRBD1 matches at 11 bases. The sequence was obtained from a female donor with breast cancer. Some clones in this sample may be carry-over from other donors' samples. Sequenced material: axillary lymph node tissue. CDR3 amino acids: CASSSGGQGAKTEAFF. In DNA form, the CDR3 reads TGTGCCAGCAGCTCCGGAGGACAGGGGGCAAAGACTGAAGCTTTCTTT.